The 10 T cell receptor beta chains presented below share a single source sample, sequenced in a study of metastatic and nonmetastatic thyroid tumors. Using MiXCR, TCRdb reanalyzed the PCR reads. Among 42,000 or so clones listed, about 20% were seen once. Every patient was untreated before thyroid surgery. Sample: tumor tissue. The receptors were sampled from a female donor with papillary thyroid cancer or a benign thyroid nodule (not recorded which). Some clones in this sample may be carry-over from other donors' samples.

This clone was observed many times. The chain combines TRBV27 with TRBJ2-7; D uncertain. The CDR3 is made up of 14 amino acids. Trimming removed 4 bases from V and 7 bases from J, with 17 bases in between. CDR1 and CDR2 (germline): MNHEY, SMNVEV (reference sequence). The CDR3 is CASSSTSRVREQYF. In nucleotides, the CDR3 is TGTGCCAGCAGTTCCACTTCTAGGGTGAGGGAGCAGTACTTC.

In this sample, this clone turned up many times. The chain carries TRBV16 and TRBJ2-7, with D perhaps matching TRBD1 or TRBD2 (5 bases each). The CDR3 length is 15 residues. The germline gives CDR1 KGHSY, CDR2 FQNENV. Trimming pared 2 bases from V and 5 bases from J, leaving 16 bases between. The CDR3 sequence: CASSQTGRRPHEQYF. DNA of the CDR3: TGTGCCAGCAGCCAAACGGGACGAAGGCCCCACGAGCAGTACTTC.

Here the CDR3 reads CACAVQGKRRDTQYF. CDR3 sequence (DNA): TGTGCCTGCGCAGTACAGGGTAAAAGAAGAGATACCCAGTACTTC. This chain links TRBV6-1 with TRBJ2-5, with D perhaps TRBD1 (6 bases). The CDR3 runs 15 residues. Germline V gene data show CDR1 as MNHNS and CDR2 as SASEGT. The V end was cut by 11 bases, the J end by 8 bases, with 27 bases between.

This clone occurred a few times. The chain combines TRBV7-6 with TRBJ2-6; 10 bases match TRBD1. The CDR3 contains 19 residues. Germline values: CDR1 SGHVS, CDR2 FNYEAQ. V lost 3 bases and J lost 3; bases outside the gene matches: 11. In DNA, the CDR3 is TGTGCCAGCAGCTTGAGACGACAGGGGGCGCTAGGTGGGGCCAACGTCCTGACTTTC. The encoded protein is CASSLRRQGALGGANVLTF.

In this sample, this clone turned up many times. The chain links TRBV6-8 to TRBJ2-1, with a tentative D call TRBD1 (5 bases). This CDR3 is 15 amino acids long. Germline V gives CDR1 MNHGY, CDR2 SAAAGT. V lost 4 bases, J lost 12 bases, and 22 bases lay in between. The CDR3 DNA reads as TGTGCCAGCAGTTCCGGCGGACATGGATTTTTTAGGCAGTTCTTC. This translates into CASSSGGHGFFRQFF.

This clone has a count of ten or more. This may come from a read error, since a much larger clone is one base off. Other DNA variants within this sample encode the same CDR3. The chain joins TRBV28 to TRBJ1-5; D possibly corresponds to TRBD1 (5 bases). V was cut by 7 bases and J by 9 bases, with 22 bases left in between. CDR3 length: 15 amino acids. Germline CDR1 is MDHEN and CDR2 is SYDVKM. The CDR3 nucleotides read TGTGCCAGCACCACCCCCGGGACGGGGGTAAGGCCCCAGCATTTT. Protein product: CASTTPGTGVRPQHF.

Ten or more counts support this clone. Given a much more abundant clone one base away, this may be a read error. Other DNA sequences in the same sample also yield this CDR3. The V and J genes are TRBV12-5 and TRBJ2-1; D is possibly TRBD1 or TRBD2 (6 bases each). Germline loops: CDR1 LGHNT, CDR2 FRNRAP. Trimming pared 5 bases from V and 7 bases from J, leaving 18 bases between. This CDR3 has 15 amino acids. The chain's CDR3 is CASGQGTSGSNEQFF. As DNA, the CDR3 is TGTGCTAGTGGTCAGGGGACCAGCGGGTCGAATGAGCAGTTCTTC. Full variable domain (outside the CDR3, taken from reference TRBV12-5 and TRBJ2-1): DARVTQTPRHKVTEMGQEVTMRCQPILGHNTVFWYRQTMMQGLELLAYFRNRAPLDDSGMPKDRFSAEMPDATLATLKIQPSEPRDSAVYFCASGQGTSGSNEQFFGPGTRLTVL.

This clone was observed a few times. The chain combines TRBV28 with TRBJ1-1; 11 nucleotides match TRBD1. CDR1 is MDHEN, CDR2 SYDVKM, per germline. CDR3 size: 16 residues. With 4 bases clipped from V and 4 bases from J, the junction kept 8 bases outside the gene matches. DNA for the CDR3: TGTGCCAGCAGTTCTCCTCGGACAGGGGGCGTCACTGAAGCTTTCTTT. Its translation: CASSSPRTGGVTEAFF.

This clone was observed at least ten times. This rearrangement joins TRBV2 to TRBJ1-3, with D maybe TRBD1 (5 bases). V lost 3 bases, J lost 0 bases, and 9 bases lay in between. Per germline, CDR1 SNHLY and CDR2 FYNNEI. This CDR3 has 15 residues. DNA of the CDR3: TGTGCCAGCAGTGAGCAGGGTGGCTCTGGAAACACCATATATTTT. It translates to CASSEQGGSGNTIYF.

Ten or more counts support this clone. The chain's CDR3 is CASSYGHQNSPLHF. CDR3 nucleotide sequence: TGTGCCAGCAGCTACGGGCACCAAAATTCACCCCTCCACTTT. This rearrangement joins TRBV27 to TRBJ1-6, with D unresolved. Per the germline V gene, CDR1 is MNHEY and CDR2 is SMNVEV (reference sequence). The CDR3 loop spans 14 amino acids. V was shortened by 6 bases and J by 7 bases, with 13 bases between the two germline ends.